The sequence of this T cell receptor beta chain was determined in a study of blood T cells in healthy people across ages (dated by TCRdb to between 2015 and 2016). Turning to the overall study: In model experiments, template switching captured about one uniquely barcoded TCR beta cDNA molecule for every two T cells. Two additional independent replicas of 1 million unique cDNA reads from the same blood draw were analyzed for two donors (one aged 18 to 30 and one aged 80 or older). The donors were divided into four age groups: young (average approximately 17 years), middle-aged (almost 40), aged (approximately 62) and long-lived (82). To avoid experimental bias, donors of different ages were distributed randomly across sequencing lanes. Age-related changes in TCR beta repertoire diversity were measured in the study by deep sequencing normalized with unique cDNA molecular identifiers.

What the authors observed across the whole study: Because the CMV infection status of the donors was unknown, age-related changes in expanded clonotypes may potentially have been confounded. Total diversity estimates from one million sequenced T cells were considered lower bounds and underestimates. Since profiling was done on bulk unsorted PBMCs, naive and antigen-experienced compartments could not be conclusively compared. A strong correlation was found between observed TCR beta diversity and the percentage of naive T cells measured by flow cytometry. Compared with the aged group, the long-lived group had more naive CD4+ T cells, fewer expanded clones and increased TCR diversity, suggesting age selection. Observed TCR beta diversity per million T cells fell roughly linearly with age, and a significant reduction was already apparent by age approximately 41.

Of note for this clonotype: This receptor's antigen is unknown. Base qualities are not at hand, and no much larger clone is one base apart.

CDR1 DFQATT and CDR2 SNEGSKA were looked up in the germline V gene (reference sequence). The CDR3 measures 12 amino acids from cysteine to phenylalanine. The DNA shown is the 36-base CDR3, in frame from base 1. Trimming costs V 0 bases and J 1 base, and their ends lie 4 bases apart. Libraries were constructed by 5' RACE. Reads for this sample came from an Illumina HiSeq 2500. A second PCR of roughly 6 to 11 cycles was performed with a sample-barcoded 5' primer and a J-beta primer mix. Each TCR beta cDNA molecule received a unique molecular identifier from a template-switch 5' adaptor carrying 12 random nucleotides. Each sample yielded at least 2.5 million CDR3-containing paired-end reads. All of the RNA was converted into first-strand cDNA using the Mint cDNA synthesis kit, with a TRBC-specific oligonucleotide serving as the primer. Following uracil-DNA glycosylase treatment, a first 18-cycle PCR with universal primers M1SS and BC2_uni_R was performed on all cDNA. In the authors' own workflow: For normalization, 1 million high-quality reads were randomly selected from each sample, with every read carrying a distinct molecular identifier. Instead of being binned into consensus sequences, reads with shared molecular identifiers were discarded. MiTCR, run with a Q25 quality threshold and the strictest error-elimination algorithm, handled CDR3 identification, clonotype clustering and error correction. Lower-bound total TCR beta diversity was estimated with a nonparametric unseen species model using Euler transformation. Using fastp trimming at Q25 and MiXCR clonotype assembly, TCRdb reanalyzed the public sequencing data and kept in-frame beta chains. CDR3 protein sequences are deduplicated, and each keeps its most common genes and DNA. The authors' filters were not applied to this entry. Within this sample are about 1,400,000 distinct CDR3 sequences, with approximately 42% of them counted one time only. 7% to 9% of the sample rests with the top ten.

The roughly 37 donors, aged about 6 to 90 years, were systemically healthy Caucasian individuals from Russia. Approximately 9.3 milliliters of peripheral blood were collected from each donor into EDTA-treated Vacutainer tubes. Ficoll-Paque density-gradient centrifugation was used to isolate PBMCs, with at least 6 million obtained per sample. Trizol reagent was used to extract total RNA from the PBMCs, yielding at least 5 micrograms per sample. Naive CD45RAhigh/CD27high T cell percentages were measured by flow cytometry on a PBMC aliquot from every donor. The sequence links TRBV20-1 to TRBJ2-7; no D gene call is confident. The clonotype comes from a woman under 30 in good health. The sequencing sample was made of blood. The DNA sequence reads TGCAGTGCTAGAGAAGAGTCCTACGAGCAGTACTTC. It specifies CSAREESYEQYF.